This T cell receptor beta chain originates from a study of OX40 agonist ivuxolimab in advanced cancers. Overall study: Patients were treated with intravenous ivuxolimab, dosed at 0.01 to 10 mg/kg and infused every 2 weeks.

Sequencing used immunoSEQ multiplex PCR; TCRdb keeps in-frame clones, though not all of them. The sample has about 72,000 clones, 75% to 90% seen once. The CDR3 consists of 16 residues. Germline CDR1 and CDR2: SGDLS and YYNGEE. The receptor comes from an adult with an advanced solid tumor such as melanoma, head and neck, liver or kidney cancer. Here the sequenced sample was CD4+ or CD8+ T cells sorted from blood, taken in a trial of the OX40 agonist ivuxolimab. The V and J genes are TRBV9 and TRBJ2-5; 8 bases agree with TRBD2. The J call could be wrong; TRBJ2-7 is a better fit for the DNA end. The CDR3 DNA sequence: TGTGCCAGCAGCGTAGGGGCAGGGACTAGCTCCTACGAGCAGTACTTC. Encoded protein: CASSVGAGTSSYEQYF.